Sequencing of this T cell receptor (beta chain) was carried out in a study of graft-versus-host responses after intestinal transplantation (dated by TCRdb to the early 2020s). In terms of the full investigation: The transplants that recipients got were multivisceral, liver-intestinal, or isolated intestinal. Donor T cell macrochimerism was defined as a peak of at least 4% donor T cells among recipient peripheral blood mononuclear cells. To identify alloreactive clones, pre-transplant mixed lymphocyte reaction products were sequenced and then compared with unstimulated pre-transplant donor and recipient T cells. Rather than being sequenced by the commercial service, samples from a few later patients were sequenced in-house on an Illumina MiSeq and processed with MiXCR. After intestinal transplantation, graft-versus-host and host-versus-graft alloreactive T cell clones in the graft, circulation and bone marrow were tracked using bulk TCR-beta CDR3 sequencing. The cohort enrolled 20 to 30 intestinal transplant recipients including one retransplant, and 3 patients lacking pretransplant specimens were excluded. All recipients received anti-thymocyte globulin induction followed by maintenance tacrolimus and steroids for roughly 3 years. The research as a whole found: Patients with donor T cell macrochimerism had high GvH to HvG T cell clonal ratios in their allografts. The conclusions were limited by the relatively low number and heterogeneity of the intestinal transplant patients. GvH clones turned up in recipient bone marrow, with some appearing earlier in ileal mucosa or blood, a pattern consistent with an intestinal mucosal origin. Early after transplant, peak levels of circulating GvH clones were found to be associated with declines in HvG clones.

To isolate intraepithelial and lamina propria lymphocytes from graft specimens, dithiothreitol, EDTA incubations and collagenase D digestion were used. Bulk TCR-beta sequencing was performed on serial intestinal graft biopsy specimens collected as late as 600 days after transplant. Comments on this clone: This receptor's antigen is unknown. Base quality data are lacking; no much larger clone is found one base away.

CDR1 SNHLY and CDR2 FYNNEI are derived from the germline V gene. The CDR3 sequence holds 14 residues, the cysteine and phenylalanine included. The kept DNA is CDR3 alone, 42 bases in frame from the first base. Trimming takes 7 bases off V and 2 bases off J; junction bases not matched to a gene: 5. Library method: the immunoSEQ multiplex PCR assay. For most patients, genomic DNA was subjected to high-throughput TCR-beta CDR3 sequencing by Adaptive Biotechnologies. As for the original processing: TCR sequencing data were retrieved from Adaptive's ImmunoSEQ software for around 18 patients, whereas a few other patients were processed with MiXCR and VDJtools. CDR3 nucleotide sequences shared between donor and recipient were removed because their origin could not be assigned. To be classed as alloreactive, a clone needed at least 2-fold expansion over unstimulated cells and a minimum CFSE-low frequency of 0.002% (template counts) or 0.001% (read counts). Clones were considered mappable if detected in sequenced pre-transplant spleen, lymph node, or MLR CFSE-low populations of the donor or recipient. The cumulative frequency of alloreactive clones was calculated as a percentage of all sequences, weighted by copy number. The clones in this table, taken by TCRdb from immuneACCESS, are in-frame only. Not every clone is retained; where verified, under half of the shortfall comes from an unresolved V gene, and the cause of the rest is unknown. V, J and clone size are those of that table, while D and trimming were read from the DNA. Here the sample has 35,000 to 40,000 clones; around 90% occur a single time. About a sixth of the sample is in the top ten clones.

This material consisted of ileum tissue, taken 200 to 210 days after intestinal transplant. The TCR was taken from a human patient who received an intestinal transplant, so some T cells may come from the graft donor. The rearranged segments are TRBV2 and TRBJ2-3; the junction holds 8 bases that match TRBD2. The DNA reads TGTGCCAGCATGCCGGGGGGGATCACAGATACGCAGTATTTT. This gives the protein CASMPGGITDTQYF.